This T cell receptor beta chain was recorded in a study of cytomegalovirus exposure and HLA in healthy donors. Healthy individuals who donated bone marrow served as the donors. The PCR contained 60 Vbeta and 13 Jbeta primers. Here immunoSEQ multiplex PCR was the method, and the copy in TCRdb shows in-frame clones only, minus some. The sample carries fewer than 150,000 clones, 73% recorded once. Losses at the gene ends were 3 bases for V and 9 bases for J; bases not matched to a gene: 5. Germline V gene sequence: CDR1 SEHNR, CDR2 FQNEAQ (reference sequence). The CDR3 length is 15 residues. The chain is built from TRBV7-9 and TRBJ2-1; TRBD2 agrees at 13 bases. Sequenced: PBMCs. The TCR was taken from a woman aged 40 to 50 in good health and CMV-seronegative. CDR3 in DNA: TGTGCCAGCAGCTTGCCGGGACTAGCGGGGAGTGAGCAGTTCTTC. This codes for CASSLPGLAGSEQFF.